Sequencing of this TCR beta chain was carried out in a study of a mutant IDH1 vaccine in newly diagnosed glioma listed by TCRdb under 2021. Study-level background: Vaccination started 4-6 weeks after radiotherapy alone, or was given together with temozolomide cycles in the groups whose treatment included chemotherapy. The roughly 33 treated patients were roughly 60% male and roughly 40% female, with a mean age of around 40 years. Prior to enrollment, patients had been given standard therapy consisting of radiotherapy alone, temozolomide alone, or radiochemotherapy with temozolomide, with the combination given to most patients. The week-35 safety follow-up was designated visit V12, and the week-47 end of study was designated visit V13. Peripheral blood was drawn at six visits: V03 (baseline), V05, V07, V10, V12 and V13. For exploratory analyses, about 25 treated patients had longitudinal TCRB deep sequencing done wherever samples were available.

Overall study outcomes, separate from this receptor: The authors noted that analyses of patient blood samples could not be reproduced because of sample limitations. Immune responses induced by the vaccine were seen in roughly 92% of patients across multiple MHC alleles. Availability determined which PBMC samples were chosen for TCRB deep sequencing. Pseudoprogression seemed to be unrelated to changes in the top peripheral T cell clonotypes found by TCRB sequencing.

The V end loses 0 bases and the J end loses 6 bases, and a stretch of 11 bases separates them. The CDR3 runs 15 amino acids, cysteine and phenylalanine included. CDR3 DNA is the only sequence kept; it has 45 bases, read in frame from the first base. As encoded in the germline V gene, CDR1 is MGHRA while CDR2 is YSYEKL. Turning to this clone: The target of this receptor is not known. Base-call qualities are not available, and no considerably larger clone is one nucleotide away.

Library construction relied on the immunoSEQ multiplex PCR assay. Rearranged TCR beta chain sequences were amplified with the hsTCRB Kit following the manufacturer's protocol. TCRB libraries were sequenced on an Illumina MiSeq. In the original analysis: The proprietary platform of the kit vendor was used for demultiplexing, trimming and gene mapping. TCRdb holds this immuneACCESS table with in-frame rearrangements only. Some clones are missing; in checked studies, unresolved V genes explain under half, and the rest has no known cause. D and trimming come from the DNA, and the V and J calls and clone size come from that table. In all, the sample holds around 23,000 clones, and roughly 80% of those were seen once. The top ten clones comprise over 2.5% of the sample. The time point label for this specimen denotes: week 47, end of study. Every vaccine dose consisted of 300 ug of a 20-mer mutant IDH1 peptide in Montanide, administered subcutaneously together with topical imiquimod. Patients received eight vaccinations in weeks 1, 3, 5, 7, 11, 15, 19 and 23, corresponding to visits V03 through V10. Newly diagnosed WHO grade 3 or 4 IDH1-mutant astrocytomas showing loss of nuclear ATRX were present in the donors. The samples were drawn from NOA16, a multicentre, single-arm, open-label phase I trial in Germany that tested a mutant IDH1 peptide vaccine in humans for the first time. Genomic DNA for TCRB sequencing was extracted from EDTA blood using the DNeasy Blood and Tissue Kit.

Sequencing was performed on PBMCs, taken from a glioma patient whose treatment included an IDH1 peptide vaccine. The chain is assembled from TRBV4-1 and TRBJ1-4, and possibly TRBD1, on 5 matching bases. The TCR comes from a man aged 35-49 years with glioma. In nucleotide form, the sequence is TGCGCCAGCAGCCAAGATTGGAGGGGATATGAAAAACTGTTTTTT. This is translated as CASSQDWRGYEKLFF.